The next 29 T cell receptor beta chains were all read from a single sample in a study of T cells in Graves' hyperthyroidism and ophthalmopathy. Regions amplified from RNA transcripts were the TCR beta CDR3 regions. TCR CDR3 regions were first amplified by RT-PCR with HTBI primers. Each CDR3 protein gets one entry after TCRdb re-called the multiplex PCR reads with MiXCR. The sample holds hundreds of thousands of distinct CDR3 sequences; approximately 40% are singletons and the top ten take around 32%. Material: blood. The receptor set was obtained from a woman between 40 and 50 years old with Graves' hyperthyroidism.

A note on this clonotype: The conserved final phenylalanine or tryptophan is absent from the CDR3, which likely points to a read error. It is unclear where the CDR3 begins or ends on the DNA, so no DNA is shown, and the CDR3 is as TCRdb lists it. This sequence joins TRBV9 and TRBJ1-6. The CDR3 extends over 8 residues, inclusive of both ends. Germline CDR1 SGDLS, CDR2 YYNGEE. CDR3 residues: CASSARPQ.

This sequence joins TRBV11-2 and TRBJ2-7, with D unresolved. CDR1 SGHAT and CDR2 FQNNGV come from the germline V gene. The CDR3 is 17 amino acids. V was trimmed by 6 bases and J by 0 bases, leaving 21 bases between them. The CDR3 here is CASSQPTPTYYSYEQYF. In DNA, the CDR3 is TGTGCCAGCAGTCAACCGACGCCCACATACTACTCCTACGAGCAGTACTTC.

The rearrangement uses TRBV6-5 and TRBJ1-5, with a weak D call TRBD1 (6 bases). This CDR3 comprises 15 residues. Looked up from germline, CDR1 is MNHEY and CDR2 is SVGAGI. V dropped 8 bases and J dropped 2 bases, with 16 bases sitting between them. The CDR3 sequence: CASGALRGGNQPQHF. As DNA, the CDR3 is TGTGCCAGCGGAGCCCTCAGGGGCGGCAATCAGCCCCAGCATTTT.

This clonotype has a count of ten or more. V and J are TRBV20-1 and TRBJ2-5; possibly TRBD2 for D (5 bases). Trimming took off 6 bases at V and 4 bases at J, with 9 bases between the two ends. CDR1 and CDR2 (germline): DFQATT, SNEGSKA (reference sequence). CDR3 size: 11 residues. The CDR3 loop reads CSAVSGETQYF. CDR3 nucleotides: TGCAGTGCCGTAAGCGGAGAGACCCAGTACTTC.

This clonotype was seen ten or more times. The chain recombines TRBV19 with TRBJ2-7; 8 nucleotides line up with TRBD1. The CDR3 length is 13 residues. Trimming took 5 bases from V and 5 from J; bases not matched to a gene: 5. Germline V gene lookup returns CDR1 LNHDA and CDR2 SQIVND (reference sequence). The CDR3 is CASSDRGVDEQYF. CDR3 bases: TGTGCCAGTAGTGACAGGGGAGTAGACGAGCAGTACTTC.

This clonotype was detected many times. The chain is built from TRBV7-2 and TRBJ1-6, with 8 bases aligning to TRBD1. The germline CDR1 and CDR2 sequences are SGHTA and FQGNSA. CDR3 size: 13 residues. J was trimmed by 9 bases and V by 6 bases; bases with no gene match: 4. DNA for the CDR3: TGTGCCAGCAGTCCTACAGGGGGTTCACCCCTCCACTTT. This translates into CASSPTGGSPLHF.

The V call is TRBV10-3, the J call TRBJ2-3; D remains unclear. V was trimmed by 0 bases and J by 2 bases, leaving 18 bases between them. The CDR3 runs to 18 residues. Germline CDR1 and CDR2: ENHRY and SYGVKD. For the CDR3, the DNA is TGTGCCATCAGTGAGTCTGAAACGGCCCCAATCGACACAGATACGCAGTATTTT. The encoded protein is CAISESETAPIDTDTQYF.

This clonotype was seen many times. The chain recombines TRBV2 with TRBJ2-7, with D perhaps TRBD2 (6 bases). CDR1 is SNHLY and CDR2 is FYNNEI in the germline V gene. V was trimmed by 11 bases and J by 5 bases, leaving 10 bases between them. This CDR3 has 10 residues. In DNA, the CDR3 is TGTGCCGGGACTGCAGACGAGCAGTACTTC. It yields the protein CAGTADEQYF.

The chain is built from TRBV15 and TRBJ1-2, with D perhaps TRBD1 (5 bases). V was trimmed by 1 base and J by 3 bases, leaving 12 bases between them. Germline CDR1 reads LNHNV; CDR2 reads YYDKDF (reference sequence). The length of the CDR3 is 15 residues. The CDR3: CATSRAEPGDYGYTF. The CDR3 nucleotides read TGTGCCACCAGCAGAGCGGAACCGGGGGACTATGGCTACACCTTC.

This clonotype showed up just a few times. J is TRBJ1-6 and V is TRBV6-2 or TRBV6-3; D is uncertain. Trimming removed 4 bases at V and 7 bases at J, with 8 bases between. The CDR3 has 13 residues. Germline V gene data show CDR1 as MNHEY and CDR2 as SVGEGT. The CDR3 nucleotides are TGTGCCAGCAGTTCGGGTGAAAATTCACCCCTCCACTTT. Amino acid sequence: CASSSGENSPLHF.

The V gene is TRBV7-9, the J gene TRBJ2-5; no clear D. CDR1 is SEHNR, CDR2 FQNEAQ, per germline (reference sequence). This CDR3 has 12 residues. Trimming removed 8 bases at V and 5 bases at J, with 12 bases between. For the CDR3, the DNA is TGTGCCAGCGGCCAAGCGAAGGAGACCCAGTACTTC. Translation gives CASGQAKETQYF.

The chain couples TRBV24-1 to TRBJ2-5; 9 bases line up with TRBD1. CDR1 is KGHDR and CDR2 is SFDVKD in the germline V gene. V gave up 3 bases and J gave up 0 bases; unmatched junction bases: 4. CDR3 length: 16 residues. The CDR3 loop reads CATSDPGTGYQETQYF. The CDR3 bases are TGTGCCACCAGTGATCCCGGGACAGGGTACCAAGAGACCCAGTACTTC.

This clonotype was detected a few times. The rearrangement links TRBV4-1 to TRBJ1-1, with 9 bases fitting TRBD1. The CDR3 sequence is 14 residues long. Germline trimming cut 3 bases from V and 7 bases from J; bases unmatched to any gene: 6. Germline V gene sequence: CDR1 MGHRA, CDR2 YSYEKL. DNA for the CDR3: TGCGCCAGCAGCCATGGGACAGGGACGATTGAAGCTTTCTTT. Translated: CASSHGTGTIEAFF.

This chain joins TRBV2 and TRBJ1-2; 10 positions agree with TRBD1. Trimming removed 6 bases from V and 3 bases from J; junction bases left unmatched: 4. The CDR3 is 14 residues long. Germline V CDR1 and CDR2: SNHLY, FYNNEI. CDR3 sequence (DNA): TGTGCCAGCAGGGCCGGACAGGGGGACTATGGCTACACCTTC. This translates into CASRAGQGDYGYTF.

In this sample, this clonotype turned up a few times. The CDR3 sequence is CASSKFGGTEAFF. The CDR3 coding sequence is TGTGCCAGCAGCAAGTTCGGGGGCACTGAAGCTTTCTTT. J is TRBJ1-1 and V is TRBV9, with a tentative D call TRBD1 (5 bases). CDR1 and CDR2 (germline): SGDLS, YYNGEE. V shed 4 bases and J shed 4 bases, with 11 bases lying between them. The CDR3 is 13 residues long.

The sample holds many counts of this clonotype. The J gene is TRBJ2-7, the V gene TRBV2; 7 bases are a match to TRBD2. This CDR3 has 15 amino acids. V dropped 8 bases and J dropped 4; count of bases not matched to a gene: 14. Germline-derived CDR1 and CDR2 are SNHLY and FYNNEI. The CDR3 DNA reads TGTGCCAGCCTTATTCCCTCAAGCGGGGAGTACGAGCAGTACTTC. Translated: CASLIPSSGEYEQYF. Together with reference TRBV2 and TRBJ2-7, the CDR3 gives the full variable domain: EPEVTQTPSHQVTQMGQEVILRCVPISNHLYFYWYRQILGQKVEFLVSFYNNEISEKSEIFDDQFSVERPDGSNFTLKIRSTKLEDSAMYFCASLIPSSGEYEQYFGPGTRLTVT.

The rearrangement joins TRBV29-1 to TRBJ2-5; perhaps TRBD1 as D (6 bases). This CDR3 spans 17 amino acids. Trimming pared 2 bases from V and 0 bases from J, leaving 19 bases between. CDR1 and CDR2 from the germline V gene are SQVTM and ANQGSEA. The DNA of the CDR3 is TGCAGCGTTGAACCAGACCCTCCCGACAGGTACCAAGAGACCCAGTACTTC. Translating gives CSVEPDPPDRYQETQYF.

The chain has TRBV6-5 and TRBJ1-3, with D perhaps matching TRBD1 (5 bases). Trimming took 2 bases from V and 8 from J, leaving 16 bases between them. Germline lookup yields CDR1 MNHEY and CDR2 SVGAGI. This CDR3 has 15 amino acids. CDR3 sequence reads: CASSYEGSVVHTIYF. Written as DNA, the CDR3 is TGTGCCAGCAGTTACGAGGGGAGCGTCGTTCACACCATATATTTT.

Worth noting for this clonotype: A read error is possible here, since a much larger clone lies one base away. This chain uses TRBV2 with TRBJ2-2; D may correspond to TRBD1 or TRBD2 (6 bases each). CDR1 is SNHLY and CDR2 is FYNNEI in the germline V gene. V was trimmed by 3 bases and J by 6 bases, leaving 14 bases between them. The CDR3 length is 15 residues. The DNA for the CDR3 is TGTGCCAGCAGTGAGACGGGGGCGAGGCCCGGGGAGCTGTTTTTT. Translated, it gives CASSETGARPGELFF.

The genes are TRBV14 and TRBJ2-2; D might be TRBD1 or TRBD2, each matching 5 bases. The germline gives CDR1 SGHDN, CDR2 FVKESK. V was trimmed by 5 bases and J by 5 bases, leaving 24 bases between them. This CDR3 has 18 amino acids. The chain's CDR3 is CASSMGTWTPPGTGELFF. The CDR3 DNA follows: TGTGCCAGCAGCATGGGAACGTGGACACCTCCGGGGACCGGGGAGCTGTTTTTT. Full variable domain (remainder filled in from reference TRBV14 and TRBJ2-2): EAGVTQFPSHSVIEKGQTVTLRCDPISGHDNLYWYRRVMGKEIKFLLHFVKESKQDESGMPNNRFLAERTGGTYSTLKVQPAELEDSGVYFCASSMGTWTPPGTGELFFGEGSRLTVL.

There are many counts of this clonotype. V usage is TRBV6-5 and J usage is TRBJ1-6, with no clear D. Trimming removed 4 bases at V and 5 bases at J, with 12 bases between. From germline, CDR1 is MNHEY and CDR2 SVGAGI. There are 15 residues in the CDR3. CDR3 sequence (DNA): TGTGCCAGCAGTTCCCGACACGGGGATAATTCACCCCTCCACTTT. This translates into CASSSRHGDNSPLHF.

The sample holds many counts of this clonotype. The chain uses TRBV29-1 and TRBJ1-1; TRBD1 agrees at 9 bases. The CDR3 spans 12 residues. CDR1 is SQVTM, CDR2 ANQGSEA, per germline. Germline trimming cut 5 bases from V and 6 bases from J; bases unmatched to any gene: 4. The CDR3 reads CSVQQGAPEAFF. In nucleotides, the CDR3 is TGCAGCGTTCAACAGGGGGCTCCTGAAGCTTTCTTT.

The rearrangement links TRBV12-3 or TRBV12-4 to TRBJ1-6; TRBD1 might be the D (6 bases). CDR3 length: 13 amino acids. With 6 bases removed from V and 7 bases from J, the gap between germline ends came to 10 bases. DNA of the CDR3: TGTGCCAGCAGCGGACAGACCAATTCACCCCTCCACTTT. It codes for CASSGQTNSPLHF.

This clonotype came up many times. In nucleotides, the CDR3 is TGTGCCAGCAGTGCAGGGGCGGGCGAAGCTTTCTTT. This codes for CASSAGAGEAFF. The chain links TRBV6-4 to TRBJ1-1; tentatively, D is TRBD1 (6 bases). CDR1 is MRHNA, CDR2 SNTAGT, per germline. The CDR3 is made up of 12 amino acids. Trimming took 4 bases from V and 8 from J, leaving 11 bases between them.

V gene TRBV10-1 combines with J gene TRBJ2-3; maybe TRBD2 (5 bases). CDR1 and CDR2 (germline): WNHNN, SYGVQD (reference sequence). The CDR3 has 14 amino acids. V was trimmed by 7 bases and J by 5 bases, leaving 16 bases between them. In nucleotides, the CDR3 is TGCGCCAGCAAGAGCGGAGCATCGGGAGATACGCAGTATTTT. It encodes CASKSGASGDTQYF.

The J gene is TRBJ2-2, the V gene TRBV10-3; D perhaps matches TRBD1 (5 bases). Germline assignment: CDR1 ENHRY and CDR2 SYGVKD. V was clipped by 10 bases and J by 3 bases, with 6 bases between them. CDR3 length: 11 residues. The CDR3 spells CATRDTGELFF. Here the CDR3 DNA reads TGTGCCACCAGGGACACCGGGGAGCTGTTTTTT.

The CDR3, as DNA: TGTGCCAGCAGTGAAGCTGGGACAGGGAACTACGAGCAGTACTTC. Amino acid sequence: CASSEAGTGNYEQYF. The chain carries TRBV2 and TRBJ2-7; TRBD1 matches 9 bases. V dropped 0 bases and J dropped 3; count of bases not matched to a gene: 3. Germline V lookup: CDR1 SNHLY, CDR2 FYNNEI. The length of the CDR3 is 15 residues. Together with reference TRBV2 and TRBJ2-7, the CDR3 gives the full variable domain: EPEVTQTPSHQVTQMGQEVILRCVPISNHLYFYWYRQILGQKVEFLVSFYNNEISEKSEIFDDQFSVERPDGSNFTLKIRSTKLEDSAMYFCASSEAGTGNYEQYFGPGTRLTVT.

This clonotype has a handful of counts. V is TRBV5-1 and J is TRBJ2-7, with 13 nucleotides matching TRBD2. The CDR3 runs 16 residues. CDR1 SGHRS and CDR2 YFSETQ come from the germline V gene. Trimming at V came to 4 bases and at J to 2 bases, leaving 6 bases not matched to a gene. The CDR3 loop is CASSRGTSGVAYEQYF. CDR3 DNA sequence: TGCGCCAGCAGCCGTGGGACTAGCGGGGTTGCCTACGAGCAGTACTTC.

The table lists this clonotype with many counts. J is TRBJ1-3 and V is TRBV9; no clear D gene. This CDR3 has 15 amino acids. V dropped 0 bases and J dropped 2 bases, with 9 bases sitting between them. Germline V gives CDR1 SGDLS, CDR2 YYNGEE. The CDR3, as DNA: TGTGCCAGCAGCGTAGCGGGCGTAACTGGAAACACCATATATTTT. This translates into CASSVAGVTGNTIYF.